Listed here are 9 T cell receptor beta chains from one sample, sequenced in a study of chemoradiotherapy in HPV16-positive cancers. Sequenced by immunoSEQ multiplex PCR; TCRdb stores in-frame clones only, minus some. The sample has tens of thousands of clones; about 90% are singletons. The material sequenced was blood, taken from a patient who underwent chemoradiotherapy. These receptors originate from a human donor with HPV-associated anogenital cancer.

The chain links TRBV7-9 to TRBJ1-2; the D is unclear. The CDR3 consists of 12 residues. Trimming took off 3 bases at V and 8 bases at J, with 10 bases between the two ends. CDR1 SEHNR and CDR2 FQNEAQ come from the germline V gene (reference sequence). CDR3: CASSFHEDGYTF. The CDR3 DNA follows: TGTGCCAGCAGCTTCCACGAGGACGGCTACACCTTC. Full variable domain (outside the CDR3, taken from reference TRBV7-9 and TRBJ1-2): DTGVSQNPRHKITKRGQNVTFRCDPISEHNRLYWYRQTLGQGPEFLTYFQNEAQLEKSRLLSDRFSAERPKGSFSTLEIQRTEQGDSAMYLCASSFHEDGYTFGSGTRLTVV.

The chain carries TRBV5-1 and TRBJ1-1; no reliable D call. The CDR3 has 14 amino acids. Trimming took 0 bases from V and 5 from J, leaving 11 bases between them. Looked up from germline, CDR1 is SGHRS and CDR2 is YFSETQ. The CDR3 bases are TGCGCCAGCAGCTTGGCGGGGATGAGGACTGAAGCTTTCTTT. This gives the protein CASSLAGMRTEAFF. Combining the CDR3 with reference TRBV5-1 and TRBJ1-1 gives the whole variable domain KAGVTQTPRYLIKTRGQQVTLSCSPISGHRSVSWYQQTPGQGLQFLFEYFSETQRNKGNFPGRFSGRQFSNSRSEMNVSTLELGDSALYLCASSLAGMRTEAFFGQGTRLTVV.

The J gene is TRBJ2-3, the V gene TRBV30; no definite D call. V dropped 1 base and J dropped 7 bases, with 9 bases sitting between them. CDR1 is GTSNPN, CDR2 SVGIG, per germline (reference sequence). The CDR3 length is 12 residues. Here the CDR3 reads CAWSGARHTQYF. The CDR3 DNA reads TGTGCCTGGAGTGGGGCAAGGCATACGCAGTATTTT.

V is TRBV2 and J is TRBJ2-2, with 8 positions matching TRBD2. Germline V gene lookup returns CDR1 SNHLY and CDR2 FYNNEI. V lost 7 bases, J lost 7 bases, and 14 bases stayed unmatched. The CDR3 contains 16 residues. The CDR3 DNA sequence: TGTGCCAGCAATACTCCGGGACTAGTTTATAGCGGGGAGCTGTTTTTT. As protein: CASNTPGLVYSGELFF.

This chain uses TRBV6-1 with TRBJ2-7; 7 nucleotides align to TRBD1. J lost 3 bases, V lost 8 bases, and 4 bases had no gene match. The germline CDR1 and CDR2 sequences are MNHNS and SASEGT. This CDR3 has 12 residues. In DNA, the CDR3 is TGTGCCAGCGGGACAGACCTCTACGAGCAGTACGTC. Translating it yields CASGTDLYEQYV.

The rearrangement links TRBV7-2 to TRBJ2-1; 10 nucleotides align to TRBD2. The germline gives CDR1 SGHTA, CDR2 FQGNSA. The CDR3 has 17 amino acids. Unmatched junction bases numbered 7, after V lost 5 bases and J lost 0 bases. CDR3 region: CASSVSGGGLSYNEQFF. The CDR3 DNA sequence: TGTGCCAGCAGCGTAAGCGGGGGGGGACTCTCCTACAATGAGCAGTTCTTC.

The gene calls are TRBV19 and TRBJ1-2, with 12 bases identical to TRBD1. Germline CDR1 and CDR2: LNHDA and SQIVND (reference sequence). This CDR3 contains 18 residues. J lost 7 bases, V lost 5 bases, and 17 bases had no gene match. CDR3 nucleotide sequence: TGTGCCAGTAGTGTAACCGGGACAGGGGGCGTATTTTATCGTGGCTACACCTTC. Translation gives CASSVTGTGGVFYRGYTF.

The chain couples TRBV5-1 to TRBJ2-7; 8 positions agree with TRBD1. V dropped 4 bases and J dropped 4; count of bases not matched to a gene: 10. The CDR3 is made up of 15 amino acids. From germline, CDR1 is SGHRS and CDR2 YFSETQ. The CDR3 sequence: CASSRSPGGQYEQYF. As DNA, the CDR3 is TGCGCCAGCAGCCGATCCCCAGGGGGCCAGTACGAGCAGTACTTC.

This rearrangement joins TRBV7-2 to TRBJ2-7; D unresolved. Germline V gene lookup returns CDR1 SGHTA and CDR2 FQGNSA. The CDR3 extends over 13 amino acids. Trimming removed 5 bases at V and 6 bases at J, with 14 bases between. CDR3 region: CASSQLRLGEQYF. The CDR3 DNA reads TGTGCCAGCAGCCAATTAAGGTTGGGCGAGCAGTACTTC.